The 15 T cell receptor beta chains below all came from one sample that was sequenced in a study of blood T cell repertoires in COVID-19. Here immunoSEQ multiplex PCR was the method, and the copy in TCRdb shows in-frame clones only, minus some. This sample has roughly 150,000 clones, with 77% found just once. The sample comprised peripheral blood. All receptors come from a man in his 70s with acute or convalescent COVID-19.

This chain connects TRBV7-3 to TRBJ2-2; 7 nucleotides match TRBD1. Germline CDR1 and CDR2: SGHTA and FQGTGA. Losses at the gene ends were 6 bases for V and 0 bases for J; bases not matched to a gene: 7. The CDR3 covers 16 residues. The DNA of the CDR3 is TGTGCCAGCAGTCAAGGGGGACAGTCGAACACCGGGGAGCTGTTTTTT. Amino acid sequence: CASSQGGQSNTGELFF.

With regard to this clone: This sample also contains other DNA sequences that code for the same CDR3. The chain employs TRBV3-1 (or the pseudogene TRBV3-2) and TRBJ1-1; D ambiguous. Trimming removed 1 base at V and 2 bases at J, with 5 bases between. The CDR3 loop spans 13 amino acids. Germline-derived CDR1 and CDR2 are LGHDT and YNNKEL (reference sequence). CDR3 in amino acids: CASSQGANTEAFF. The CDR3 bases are TGTGCCAGCAGCCAAGGGGCCAACACTGAAGCTTTCTTT.

Here the CDR3 reads CASSQSQGGEKLFF. For the CDR3, the DNA is TGTGCCAGCAGCCAAAGTCAGGGTGGTGAAAAACTGTTTTTT. This chain links TRBV4-2 with TRBJ1-4; perhaps TRBD1 as D (5 bases). Germline CDR1 is LGHNA and CDR2 is YNFKEQ. CDR3 size: 14 residues. Deletions cut 2 bases from V and 7 bases from J, with 11 bases between.

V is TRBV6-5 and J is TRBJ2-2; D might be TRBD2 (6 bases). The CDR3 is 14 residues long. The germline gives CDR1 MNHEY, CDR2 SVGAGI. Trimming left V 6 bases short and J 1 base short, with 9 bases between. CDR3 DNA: TGTGCCAGCAGCTTGGGACTGAACACCGGGGAGCTGTTTTTT. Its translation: CASSLGLNTGELFF.

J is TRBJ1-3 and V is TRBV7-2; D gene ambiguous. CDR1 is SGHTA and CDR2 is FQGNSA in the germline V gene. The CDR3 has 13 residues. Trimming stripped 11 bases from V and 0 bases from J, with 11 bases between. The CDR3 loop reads CAGSQNSGNTIYF. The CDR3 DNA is TGTGCCGGATCACAGAACTCTGGAAACACCATATATTTT. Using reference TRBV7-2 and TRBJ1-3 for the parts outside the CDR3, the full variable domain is GAGVSQSPSNKVTEKGKDVELRCDPISGHTALYWYRQSLGQGLEFLIYFQGNSAPDKSGLPSDRFSAERTGGSVSTLTIQRTQQEDSAVYLCAGSQNSGNTIYFGEGSWLTVV.

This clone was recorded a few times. The CDR3 reads CASSPLQGANTGELFF. The CDR3 DNA reads as TGTGCCAGTAGTCCACTCCAGGGGGCGAACACCGGGGAGCTGTTTTTT. The chain links TRBV19 to TRBJ2-2; 7 bases fit TRBD1. V shed 5 bases, J shed 0 bases, and the junction held 6 bases outside the gene matches. Germline assignment: CDR1 LNHDA and CDR2 SQIVND (reference sequence). CDR3 length: 16 amino acids.

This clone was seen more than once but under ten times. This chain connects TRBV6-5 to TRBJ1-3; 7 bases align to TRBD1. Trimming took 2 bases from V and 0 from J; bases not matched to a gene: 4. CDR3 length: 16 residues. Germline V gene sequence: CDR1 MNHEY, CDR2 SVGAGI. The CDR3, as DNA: TGTGCCAGCAGTTACCAGGGGGGATACTCTGGAAACACCATATATTTT. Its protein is CASSYQGGYSGNTIYF.

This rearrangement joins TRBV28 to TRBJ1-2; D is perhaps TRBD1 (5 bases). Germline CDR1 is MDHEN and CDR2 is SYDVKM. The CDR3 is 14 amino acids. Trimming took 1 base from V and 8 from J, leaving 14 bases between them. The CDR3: CASSLLSGGRGYTF. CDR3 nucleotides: TGTGCCAGCAGTTTATTGTCGGGGGGTAGGGGCTACACCTTC.

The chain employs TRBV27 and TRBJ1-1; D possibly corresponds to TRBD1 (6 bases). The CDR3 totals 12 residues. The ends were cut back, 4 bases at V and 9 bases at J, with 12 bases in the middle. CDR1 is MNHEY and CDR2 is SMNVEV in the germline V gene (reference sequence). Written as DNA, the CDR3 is TGTGCCAGCAGTTCAGGACAGAGAAAAGCTTTCTTT. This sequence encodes CASSSGQRKAFF.

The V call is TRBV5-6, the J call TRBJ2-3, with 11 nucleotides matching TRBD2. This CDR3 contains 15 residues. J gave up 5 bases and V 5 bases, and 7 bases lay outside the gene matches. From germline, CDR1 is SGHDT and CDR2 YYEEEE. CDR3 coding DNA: TGTGCCAGCAGGCTACTAGCGGGAGTTATAGATACGCAGTATTTT. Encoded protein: CASRLLAGVIDTQYF.

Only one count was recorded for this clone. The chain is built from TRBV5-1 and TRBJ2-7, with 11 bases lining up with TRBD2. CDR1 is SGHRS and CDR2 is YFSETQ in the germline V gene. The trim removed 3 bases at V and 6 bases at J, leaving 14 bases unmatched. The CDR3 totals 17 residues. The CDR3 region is CASSYITSGSGTGEQYF. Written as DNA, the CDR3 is TGCGCCAGCAGCTACATAACTAGCGGGAGTGGCACCGGCGAGCAGTACTTC.

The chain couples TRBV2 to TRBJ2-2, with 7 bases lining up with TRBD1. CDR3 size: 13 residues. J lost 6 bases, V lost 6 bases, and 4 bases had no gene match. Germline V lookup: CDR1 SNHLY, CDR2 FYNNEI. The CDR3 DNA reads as TGTGCCAGCAGCCGGGACAGCGCCGGGGAGCTGTTTTTT. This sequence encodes CASSRDSAGELFF.

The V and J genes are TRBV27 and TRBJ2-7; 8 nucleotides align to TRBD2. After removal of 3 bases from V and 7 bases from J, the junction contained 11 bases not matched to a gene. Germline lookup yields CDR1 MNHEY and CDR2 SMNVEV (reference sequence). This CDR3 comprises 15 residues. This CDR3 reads CASSFVRGGGGEQYF. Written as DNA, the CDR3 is TGTGCCAGCAGTTTCGTTCGGGGGGGTGGAGGGGAGCAGTACTTC.

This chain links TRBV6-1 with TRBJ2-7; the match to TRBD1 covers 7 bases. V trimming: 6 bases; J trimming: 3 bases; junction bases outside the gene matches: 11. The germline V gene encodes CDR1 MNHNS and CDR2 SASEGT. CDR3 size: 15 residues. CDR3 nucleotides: TGTGCCAGCAGCCGACAGGGAAATAGAGGCTACGAGCAGTACTTC. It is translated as CASSRQGNRGYEQYF.

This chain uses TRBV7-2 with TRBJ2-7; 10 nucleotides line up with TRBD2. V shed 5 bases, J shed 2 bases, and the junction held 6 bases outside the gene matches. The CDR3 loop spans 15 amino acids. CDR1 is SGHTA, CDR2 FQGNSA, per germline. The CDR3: CASSPGTSDPYEQYF. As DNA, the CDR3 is TGTGCCAGCAGCCCAGGGACTAGCGACCCCTACGAGCAGTACTTC.